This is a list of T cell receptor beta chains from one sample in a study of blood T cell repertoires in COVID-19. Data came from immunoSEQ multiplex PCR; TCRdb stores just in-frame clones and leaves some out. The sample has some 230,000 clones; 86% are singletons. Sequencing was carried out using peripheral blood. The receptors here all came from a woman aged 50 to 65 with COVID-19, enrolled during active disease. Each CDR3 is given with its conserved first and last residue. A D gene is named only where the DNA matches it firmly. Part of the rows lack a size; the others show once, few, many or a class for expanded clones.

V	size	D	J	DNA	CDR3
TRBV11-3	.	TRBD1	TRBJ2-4	TGTGCCAGCAGCTTAGGGGCCGACAGGGGATCCAAAAACATTCAGTACTTC	CASSLGADRGSKNIQYF
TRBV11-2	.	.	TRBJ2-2	TGTGCCAGCAGCTTAGGCCAGGGCACCACCGGGGAGCTGTTTTTT	CASSLGQGTTGELFF
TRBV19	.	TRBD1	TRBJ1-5	TGTGCCAGTTACCCAGGGGGAGGTCAGCCCCAGCATTTT	CASYPGGGQPQHF
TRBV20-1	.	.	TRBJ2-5	TGCAGTGCTAGTCCCCGGGACACTCAAGAGACCCAGTACTTC	CSASPRDTQETQYF
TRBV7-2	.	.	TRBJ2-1	TGTGCCAGCAGACCCAGCCGGGGATATTTTGAGCAGTTCTTC	CASRPSRGYFEQFF
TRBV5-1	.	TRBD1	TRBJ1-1	TGCGCCAGCAGCTATTCCCCGACAGGGATGAACACTGAAGCTTTCTTT	CASSYSPTGMNTEAFF
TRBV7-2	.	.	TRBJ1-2	TGTGCCAGCAGCGTCGGCAGGGGAAACTATGGCTACACCTTC	CASSVGRGNYGYTF
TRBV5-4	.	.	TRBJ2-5	TGTGCCAGCAGCTTTAAGCGGACGTACCAAGAGACCCAGTACTTC	CASSFKRTYQETQYF
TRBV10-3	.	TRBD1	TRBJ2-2	TGTGCCATCAGTTCGGGACAGTCATACACCGGGGAGCTGTTTTTT	CAISSGQSYTGELFF
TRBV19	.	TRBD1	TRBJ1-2	TGTGCCAGTAGTTTCCCCGACAGGGGGTATGGCTACACCTTC	CASSFPDRGYGYTF
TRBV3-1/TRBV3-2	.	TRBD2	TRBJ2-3	TGTGCCAGCAGCCAAGGATCTCGGAGACTAGCGGGGGGGGTTTTCACAGATACGCAGTATTTT	CASSQGSRRLAGGVFTDTQYF
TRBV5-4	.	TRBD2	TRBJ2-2	TGTGCCAGCAGCTTGGCGACTAGCGGGGGGAACACCGGGGAGCTGTTTTTT	CASSLATSGGNTGELFF
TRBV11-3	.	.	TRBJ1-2	TGTGCCAGCAGCCTCGGACAGAATTATGGCTACACCTTC	CASSLGQNYGYTF
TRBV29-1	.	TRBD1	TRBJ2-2	TGCAGCGTTGCGGGACAGACCACGACCGGGGAGCTGTTTTTT	CSVAGQTTTGELFF
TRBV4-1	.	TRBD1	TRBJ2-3	TGCGCCAGCAGCCACCGCGACAGGGCCGGCACAGATACGCAGTATTTT	CASSHRDRAGTDTQYF
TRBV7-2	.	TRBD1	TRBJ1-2	TGTGCCAGCAGCTTAGTACATTCCGGGGGACAGGGACTTGGCTACACCTTC	CASSLVHSGGQGLGYTF
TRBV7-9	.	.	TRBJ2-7	TGTGCCAGCAGCTTCGGGAACGAGCAGTACTTC	CASSFGNEQYF
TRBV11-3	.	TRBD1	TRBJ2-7	TGTGCCAGCAGCCTAAGGGGACAGGGGGCCTACGAGCAGTACTTC	CASSLRGQGAYEQYF
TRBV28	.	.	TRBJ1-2	TGTGCCAGCAGTTTAGGGGGCAGCTACACCTTC	CASSLGGSYTF
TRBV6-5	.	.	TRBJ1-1	TGTGCCTCCCTCTTTTCGGGTGAAGCTTTCTTT	CASLFSGEAFF
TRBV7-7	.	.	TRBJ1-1	TGTGCCAGCAGCTTTACTATCCCGAACACTGAAGCTTTCTTT	CASSFTIPNTEAFF
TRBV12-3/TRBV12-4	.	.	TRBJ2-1	TGTGCCAGCAGTTTGAACCCTATTGAGCAGTTCTTC	CASSLNPIEQFF
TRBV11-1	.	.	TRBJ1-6	TGTGCCAGCAGCTTAGCCGAGGTTCGGCGCCTCCACTTT	CASSLAEVRRLHF
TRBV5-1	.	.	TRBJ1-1	TGCGCCAGCAGCTTGGCTGGCAGAATGAACACTGAAGCTTTCTTT	CASSLAGRMNTEAFF
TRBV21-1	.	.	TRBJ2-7	TGTGCCAGCAGCACCTATTCGACTAGCGGGACCCCTTACGAGCAGTACTTC	CASSTYSTSGTPYEQYF
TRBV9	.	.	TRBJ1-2	TGTGCCAGCAGCCTCAGTCCGGGGGGGCTGGATGGCTACACCTTC	CASSLSPGGLDGYTF
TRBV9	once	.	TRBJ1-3	TGTGCCAGCAGCGTAGCCCCGAGGATGAGCTCTGGAAACACCATATATTTT	CASSVAPRMSSGNTIYF
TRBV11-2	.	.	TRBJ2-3	TGTGCCAGCAGCTTTAGCCTTAAGGTAGATACGCAGTATTTT	CASSFSLKVDTQYF
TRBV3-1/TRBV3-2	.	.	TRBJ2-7	TGTGCCAGCAGCCAAGGGGTAGCCTCCTACGAGCAGTACTTC	CASSQGVASYEQYF